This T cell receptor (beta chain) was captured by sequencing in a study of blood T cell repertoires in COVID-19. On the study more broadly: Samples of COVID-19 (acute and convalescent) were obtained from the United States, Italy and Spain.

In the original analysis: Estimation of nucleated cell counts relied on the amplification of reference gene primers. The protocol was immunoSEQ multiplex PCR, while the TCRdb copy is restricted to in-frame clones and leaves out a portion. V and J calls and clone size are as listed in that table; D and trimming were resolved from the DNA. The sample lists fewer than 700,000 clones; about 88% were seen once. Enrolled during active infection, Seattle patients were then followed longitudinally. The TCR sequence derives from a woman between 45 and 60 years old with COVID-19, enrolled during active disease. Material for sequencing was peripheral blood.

CDR3 sequence (DNA): TGCGCCAGCAGCTGGACGACTAGCGGGGCGGAAGATACGCAGTATTTT. It codes for CASSWTTSGAEDTQYF. V usage is TRBV5-1 and J usage is TRBJ2-3; 11 nucleotides align to TRBD2. Germline V lookup: CDR1 SGHRS, CDR2 YFSETQ. V lost 3 bases and J lost 5; bases outside the gene matches: 8. The CDR3 is made up of 16 amino acids.